This T cell receptor beta chain was identified during a study of beta chain features in type 1 diabetes. The investigators reverse transcribed all of the isolated RNA, so they sequenced expressed TCRB transcripts. Produced via immunoSEQ multiplex PCR; TCRdb's table is partial and in-frame only. The profile shows around 300,000 clones, over 12% of them singletons. As regards this clone: Its cognate antigen is unknown.

V lost 3 bases to trimming and J lost 7 bases; unmatched junction nucleotides: 6. This CDR3 contains 14 residues. In germline, CDR1 is SGHRS, CDR2 YFSETQ. The study, taken as a whole, reports: Type 1 diabetes patients had moderately but significantly shorter TCRB CDR3s in all four CD4+ subsets.

The sequence derives from a man between 18 and 35 years old with type 1 diabetes. The V call is TRBV5-1, the J call TRBJ1-4; TRBD1 aligns across 7 bases. The sequenced sample was naive CD4+ T cells from blood. CDR3 sequence reads: CASSSRGTAEKLFF. The CDR3 DNA reads TGCGCCAGCAGCTCGCGCGGGACAGCTGAAAAACTGTTTTTT.